The 22 T cell receptor beta chains below come from one sample, sequenced in a study of T cells in Graves' hyperthyroidism and ophthalmopathy. Amplification targeted TCR beta CDR3 regions from RNA transcripts. HTBI primers were employed in a first-round RT-PCR of the TCR CDR3. TCRdb fed the multiplex PCR reads into MiXCR, producing one record per CDR3 protein. The table lists some 600,000 distinct CDR3 sequences, approximately 15% of them singletons, with around 5.4% in the top ten. The source material was blood. Every receptor here comes from a woman aged 25 to 39 with Graves' hyperthyroidism that later progressed to Graves' ophthalmopathy.

This clonotype occurred many times. The chain carries TRBV2 and TRBJ1-6; D unclear. V shed 8 bases and J shed 9 bases, with 14 bases lying between them. The CDR3 consists of 13 residues. CDR1 is SNHLY, CDR2 FYNNEI, per germline. CDR3 region: CASSLGGISPLHF. CDR3 sequence (DNA): TGTGCCAGCTCCTTAGGCGGAATTTCACCCCTCCACTTT.

At least ten counts were recorded for this clonotype. The chain employs TRBV6-2 or TRBV6-3 and TRBJ2-5; 8 bases align to TRBD1. The CDR3 loop spans 13 amino acids. CDR1 and CDR2 (germline): MNHEY, SVGEGT. J gave up 4 bases and V 2 bases, and 0 bases lay outside the gene matches. DNA for the CDR3: TGTGCCAGCAGTTACGACAGGGGAGAGACCCAGTACTTC. This codes for CASSYDRGETQYF.

This clonotype was seen ten or more times. The V call is TRBV27, the J call TRBJ1-6; D is unclear. Between the trimmed V and J ends, which lost 6 bases and 5 bases, there was a span of 5 bases. The CDR3 has 12 residues. Germline V lookup: CDR1 MNHEY, CDR2 SMNVEV (reference sequence). The CDR3: CASRTNNSPLHF. CDR3 nucleotide sequence: TGTGCCAGCAGGACAAATAATTCACCCCTCCACTTT.

Note on this clonotype: Since a much larger clone is just one base distant, this may be a read error. J is TRBJ2-2 and V is TRBV6-9, with 10 bases lining up with TRBD1. CDR3 length: 16 amino acids. Germline V lookup: CDR1 MNHGY, CDR2 SVAAGI. CDR3 bases: TGTGCCAGCAGTTACAGCGGACAGGGGGGTCCCGGGGAGCCGTTTTTT. This sequence encodes CASSYSGQGGPGEPFF.

As concerns this clonotype: The DNA is left out, because the CDR3 cannot be placed on it with certainty; the CDR3 is given as TCRdb lists it. The chain uses TRBV11-2 and TRBJ2-2; whether TRBD2, the table's D call, matches the DNA was not checked. The CDR3 has 16 residues if both end residues are counted. Germline loops: CDR1 SGHAT, CDR2 FQNNGV. The CDR3 loop reads CASSLREAFTPGSCFF.

Ten or more counts support this clonotype. This CDR3 is CASSPGTGPNNEQFF. In DNA form, the CDR3 reads TGTGCCAGCAGTCCCGGGACAGGGCCTAACAATGAGCAGTTCTTC. V usage is TRBV27 and J usage is TRBJ2-1, with 9 bases fitting TRBD1. CDR3 length: 15 residues. Per germline, CDR1 MNHEY and CDR2 SMNVEV (reference sequence). J lost 5 bases, V lost 5 bases, and 7 bases had no gene match.

A remark on this clonotype: It may be a read error: a sequence one base away is much more abundant. The genes are TRBV7-9 and TRBJ2-2; TRBD2 is a possible D gene (5 bases). V lost 4 bases and J 12 bases, leaving 12 bases between the germline ends. The CDR3 has 12 amino acids. Germline assignment: CDR1 SEHNR and CDR2 FQNEAQ (reference sequence). CDR3 in amino acids: CASSSPSGKLFF. For the CDR3, the DNA is TGTGCCAGCAGCTCTCCATCGGGGAAGCTGTTTTTT.

This clonotype was counted a few times. The chain links TRBV5-1 to TRBJ2-5; D call uncertain. Germline V gives CDR1 SGHRS, CDR2 YFSETQ. V lost 0 bases to trimming and J lost 5 bases, with 11 bases between them. CDR3 size: 14 residues. DNA of the CDR3: TGCGCCAGCAGCTTGGTAGGGCCGCCGGAGACCCAGTACTTC. Translating gives CASSLVGPPETQYF.

This clonotype showed up many times. The chain joins TRBV20-1 to TRBJ2-3; possibly TRBD2 for D (6 bases). This CDR3 is built from 15 residues. The germline gives CDR1 DFQATT, CDR2 SNEGSKA (reference sequence). The V end was cut by 2 bases, the J end by 4 bases, with 16 bases between. CDR3 region: CSARKLSGYPDTQYF. DNA of the CDR3: TGCAGTGCTAGAAAACTTAGCGGCTACCCAGATACGCAGTATTTT.

This clonotype was found many times. The chain uses TRBV10-1 and TRBJ2-2; no reliable D call. The CDR3 has 14 amino acids. Trimming removed 8 bases from V and 4 bases from J, with 14 bases in between. CDR1 WNHNN and CDR2 SYGVQD come from the germline V gene (reference sequence). The CDR3: CASGSVDRTGELFF. CDR3 bases: TGCGCCAGCGGTTCGGTTGATCGCACCGGGGAGCTGTTTTTT.

In its sample, this clonotype was seen many times. CDR3 DNA: TGTGCCAGTCAGGGGACCACTGAAGCTTTCTTT. It encodes CASQGTTEAFF. The chain employs TRBV3-1 and TRBJ1-1; D is perhaps TRBD1 (6 bases). Germline V gene lookup returns CDR1 LGHDT and CDR2 YNNKEL (reference sequence). Trimming took off 9 bases at V and 4 bases at J, with 9 bases between the two ends. There are 11 residues in the CDR3. Supplemented by reference TRBV3-1 and TRBJ1-1, the full variable domain reads DTAVSQTPKYLVTQMGNDKSIKCEQNLGHDTMYWYKQDSKKFLKIMFSYNNKELIINETVPNRFSPKSPDKAHLNLHINSLELGDSAVYFCASQGTTEAFFGQGTRLTVV.

V gene TRBV20-1 combines with J gene TRBJ2-7, with TRBD2 identical over 7 bases. V trimming: 0 bases; J trimming: 1 base; junction bases outside the gene matches: 6. Germline CDR1 and CDR2: DFQATT and SNEGSKA (reference sequence). The CDR3 runs to 15 residues. CDR3 protein: CSARDRKGGSYEQYF. CDR3 DNA: TGCAGTGCTAGAGATCGAAAGGGAGGGTCCTACGAGCAGTACTTC.

In this sample, this clonotype turned up many times. This sequence joins TRBV6-2 or TRBV6-3 and TRBJ1-2; D uncertain. With 5 bases removed from V and 5 bases from J, the gap between germline ends came to 12 bases. This CDR3 has 13 residues. Germline CDR1 is MNHEY and CDR2 is SVGEGT. The CDR3 DNA is TGTGCCAGCAGTCCGGACTTTTCTTATGGCTACACCTTC. Amino acids: CASSPDFSYGYTF.

This clonotype came up once. This chain links TRBV12-3 or TRBV12-4 with TRBJ1-5, with D possibly being TRBD1 (5 bases). V was shortened by 7 bases and J by 4 bases, with 14 bases between the two germline ends. The CDR3 length is 14 residues. DNA of the CDR3: TGTGCCAGCACCACAGGTTCCGGAAATCAGCCCCAGCATTTT. Residues: CASTTGSGNQPQHF.

This chain uses TRBV19 with TRBJ1-5; 12 bases agree with TRBD1. Germline-derived CDR1 and CDR2 are LNHDA and SQIVND (reference sequence). The CDR3 has 15 residues. J gave up 9 bases and V 3 bases, and 6 bases lay outside the gene matches. CDR3: CASSMGQGAIRPQHF. The CDR3 bases are TGTGCCAGTAGTATGGGACAGGGGGCCATCAGGCCCCAGCATTTT.

Of note for this clonotype: The CDR3 does not end in the conserved phenylalanine or tryptophan, so this is likely a read error. The rearrangement uses TRBV20-1 and TRBJ2-3, with D unresolved. Trimming removed 1 base at V and 0 bases at J, with 2 bases between. The CDR3 has 12 amino acids. The germline V gene has CDR1 DFQATT and CDR2 SNEGSKA (reference sequence). The CDR3 reads CSARGSTDTQYL. CDR3 DNA: TGCAGTGCTAGAGGGAGCACAGATACGCAGTATCTT.

This clonotype was detected ten times or more. The V and J genes are TRBV10-1 and TRBJ2-1, with TRBD1 identical over 9 bases. CDR1 is WNHNN, CDR2 SYGVQD, per germline (reference sequence). V was pared by 4 bases and J by 10 bases, with 8 bases of the junction left unmatched. The CDR3 sequence is 14 residues long. CDR3 loop: CASSAGDRESEQFF. The CDR3 DNA reads as TGCGCCAGCAGTGCGGGGGACAGGGAATCCGAGCAGTTCTTC.

This clonotype was seen ten or more times. The chain links TRBV11-3 to TRBJ2-6; D unresolved. Germline loops: CDR1 SGHNT, CDR2 YENEEA. Between the trimmed V and J ends, which lost 4 bases and 1 base, there was a span of 8 bases. The CDR3 runs 15 residues. In nucleotides, the CDR3 is TGTGCCAGCAGCTCAGGTAGTTCTGGGGCCAACGTCCTGACTTTC. Its protein is CASSSGSSGANVLTF.

V is TRBV10-3 and J is TRBJ1-5; the D is unclear. Trimming stripped 2 bases from V and 6 bases from J, with 5 bases between. The CDR3 has 12 residues. Per germline, CDR1 ENHRY and CDR2 SYGVKD. The CDR3 coding sequence is TGTGCCATCAGTGAGGGAGGTCAGCCCCAGCATTTT. It translates to CAISEGGQPQHF.

Ten or more counts support this clonotype. The chain carries TRBV3-1 and TRBJ2-1, with 7 bases identical to TRBD2. The CDR3 runs 15 residues. The trim removed 1 base at V and 4 bases at J, leaving 4 bases unmatched. Looked up from germline, CDR1 is LGHDT and CDR2 is YNNKEL (reference sequence). CDR3 region: CASSQGAGEYNEQFF. In DNA, the CDR3 is TGTGCCAGCAGCCAAGGGGCGGGAGAGTACAATGAGCAGTTCTTC.

The chain links TRBV4-3 to TRBJ2-1; 10 positions agree with TRBD2. The CDR3 extends over 15 amino acids. CDR1 and CDR2 from the germline V gene are LGHNA and YSLEER. J gave up 7 bases and V 1 base, and 4 bases lay outside the gene matches. CDR3 region: CASSQGIAGGNEQFF. CDR3 sequence (DNA): TGCGCCAGCAGCCAAGGGATAGCGGGAGGAAATGAGCAGTTCTTC.

The gene calls are TRBV3-1 and TRBJ2-5, with 7 bases identical to TRBD2. Germline lookup yields CDR1 LGHDT and CDR2 YNNKEL (reference sequence). Losses at the gene ends were 4 bases for V and 7 bases for J; bases not matched to a gene: 9. The CDR3 consists of 14 residues. The CDR3 sequence is CASSPPSGVGTQYF. In DNA, the CDR3 is TGTGCCAGCAGCCCCCCTAGCGGCGTCGGGACCCAGTACTTC.